This T cell receptor beta chain was profiled in a study of shared clonotypes between healthy human individuals. In the case of this clone: The antigen remains undetermined.

V shed 0 bases, J shed 4 bases, and the junction held 2 bases outside the gene matches. This CDR3 has 15 amino acids. Germline loops: CDR1 SEHNR, CDR2 FQNEAQ (reference sequence). Study observations and caveats: An anticipated effect of sequencing depth on clonotype sharing among donors was recognized. What limited the represented genetic and exposure-history diversity was the small number of donors. Memory subsets had estimated richness that was generally smaller than that of naive subsets.

Clones were sequenced by immunoSEQ multiplex PCR, and TCRdb holds only the in-frame ones, with some missing. The table lists some 2,500,000 clones, roughly 93% of them singletons. The specimen was naive CD4+ T cells from PBMCs. The subset was: CD45RA+ positively selected. The sequence came from a man in his late teens or twenties in good health. Some clones in this sample may be carry-over from other donors' samples. The V call is TRBV7-9, the J call TRBJ1-4; TRBD1 aligns across 7 bases. The CDR3 here is CASSLAGTVNEKLFF. CDR3 nucleotide sequence: TGTGCCAGCAGCTTAGCCGGGACAGTTAATGAAAAACTGTTTTTT. The full variable domain, rest sourced from reference TRBV7-9 and TRBJ1-4, is DTGVSQNPRHKITKRGQNVTFRCDPISEHNRLYWYRQTLGQGPEFLTYFQNEAQLEKSRLLSDRFSAERPKGSFSTLEIQRTEQGDSAMYLCASSLAGTVNEKLFFGSGTQLSVL.